This T cell receptor (beta chain) appears in the sequencing data of a study of cytomegalovirus exposure and HLA in healthy donors. The PCR had 60 Vbeta and 13 Jbeta primers. Method: immunoSEQ multiplex PCR; TCRdb's copy keeps in-frame clones and lacks some. Of about 150,000 clones in the sample, roughly 79% were seen once. This CDR3 comprises 15 residues. V lost 3 bases and J 3 bases, leaving 13 bases between the germline ends. Germline CDR1 and CDR2: SNHLY and FYNNEI. Source material: PBMCs. The chain is built from TRBV2 and TRBJ2-3; D perhaps matches TRBD1 (5 bases). The receptor's source is a woman between 25 and 40 years old in good health and CMV-seronegative. CDR3 in amino acids: CASSDWGAITDTQYF. CDR3 bases: TGTGCCAGCAGTGACTGGGGCGCAATTACAGATACGCAGTATTTT.